The rows below give T cell receptor beta chains drawn from one sample of a study of T cell responses to AZD1222 COVID-19 vaccine. The repertoire was sequenced with immunoSEQ multiplex PCR; TCRdb's copy has only in-frame clones and lacks some. The sample gives about 150,000 clones, around 93% of which show up once; approximately 3.8% is in the top ten. Material: peripheral blood, obtained 28 days after the second AZD1222 dose. Receptors were obtained from an adult who received the AZD1222 COVID-19 vaccine. Both conserved end residues are part of each CDR3. Each record gives: V gene, D gene, clone size, J gene, CDR3 DNA, CDR3 protein. A D gene is named only where the DNA matches it firmly. Rows may omit the clone size; those that give it use once, few, many or a size class.

TRBV30	-	once	TRBJ1-5	TGTGCCTGGAGTGAAAGGCAGGGGCAGCCCCAGCATTTT	CAWSERQGQPQHF
TRBV6-5	-	once	TRBJ2-3	TGTGCCAGCACGGGCGGGTATACGCAGTATTTT	CASTGGYTQYF
TRBV19	-	-	TRBJ1-3	TGTGCCAGTAGGCCAGACAGAGGCTCTGGAAACACCATATATTTT	CASRPDRGSGNTIYF
TRBV29-1	-	-	TRBJ1-5	TGCAGCGTTTTCACCAGGGATGCAGCCCAGCATTTT	CSVFTRDAAQHF
TRBV28	-	-	TRBJ1-1	TGTGCCAGCAGTTACAAGAACACTGAAGCTTTCTTT	CASSYKNTEAFF
TRBV30	-	-	TRBJ2-3	TGTGCCTTCAACACAGATACGCAGTATTTT	CAFNTDTQYF
TRBV6-5	-	-	TRBJ1-2	TGTGCCAGCAGTACATCGACAGAGAACTATGGCTACACCTTC	CASSTSTENYGYTF
TRBV24-1	TRBD1	once	TRBJ2-2	TGTGCCACCAGGGTGAGGACAGGTAACACCGGGGAGCTGTTTTTT	CATRVRTGNTGELFF
TRBV6-5	TRBD1	-	TRBJ1-5	TGTGCCAGCAGCCGGACAGGGACGTGGCAGCCCCAGCATTTT	CASSRTGTWQPQHF
TRBV7-2	TRBD2	-	TRBJ2-3	TGTGCCAGCAGCTTTTTGCGGCTAGCGGGGGCCCCCGGCACAGATACGCAGTATTTT	CASSFLRLAGAPGTDTQYF
TRBV5-4	-	-	TRBJ1-2	TGTGCCAGCAGCTCAGGGACCGTGATTTCTAACTATGGCTACACCTTC	CASSSGTVISNYGYTF
TRBV19	-	-	TRBJ2-6	TGTGCCAGTAGTATAGATCGAGTGGTCGGGGCCAACGTCCTGACTTTC	CASSIDRVVGANVLTF
TRBV5-1	-	-	TRBJ2-5	TGCGCCAGCAGCCCGGAGCCAGGGAGAGAGACCCAGTACTTC	CASSPEPGRETQYF
TRBV7-9	-	-	TRBJ1-1	TGTGCCAGCAGCTTAGTAGGTCGGGAGAACACTGAAGCTTTCTTT	CASSLVGRENTEAFF
TRBV4-1	-	-	TRBJ2-4	TGCGCCAGCAGCTTACGGTTGACCAAAAACATTCAGTACTTC	CASSLRLTKNIQYF
TRBV19	-	-	TRBJ1-6	TGTGCCAGTAGGAGCTTAGTGGCCTCCTATAATTCACCCCTCCACTTT	CASRSLVASYNSPLHF
TRBV27	-	-	TRBJ1-6	TGTGCCAGCATGATCTTTGCAGGAAATTCACCCCTCCACTTT	CASMIFAGNSPLHF
TRBV11-3	TRBD1	-	TRBJ1-2	TGTGCCAGCAGCTTAGCGGGACAGGGAGAAACCTTC	CASSLAGQGETF
TRBV5-5	-	-	TRBJ1-3	TGTGCCAGCAGCCTGACCATCTCTGGAAACACCATATATTTT	CASSLTISGNTIYF
TRBV2	-	-	TRBJ2-7	TGTGCCAGCCGTCCTATGACAGGCCCGAGCAGGGAGTACTTC	CASRPMTGPSREYF
TRBV20-1	TRBD1	-	TRBJ1-5	TGCAGTGCTAGTGGCGTGACAGGGGGCATTCAGCCCCAGCATTTT	CSASGVTGGIQPQHF
TRBV19	TRBD1	-	TRBJ1-2	TGTGCCAGTAGTACAGGGGGGAACTATGGCTACACCTTC	CASSTGGNYGYTF
TRBV15	TRBD1	-	TRBJ1-2	TGTGCCACCAGCAGAGAAGAGAGGGGGCGGGACTATGGCTACACCTTC	CATSREERGRDYGYTF
TRBV24-1	TRBD2	-	TRBJ2-7	TGTGCCACCAGTGATGGGGTGGGACTAGCGAACGAGCAGTACTTC	CATSDGVGLANEQYF
TRBV5-5	-	-	TRBJ2-7	TGTGCCAGCAGCTTACCCGCGGGTCCCATCTACGAGCAGTACTTC	CASSLPAGPIYEQYF
TRBV4-1	-	-	TRBJ2-1	TGCGCCAGCAGCCAAGGGGGGCATGAGCAGTTCTTC	CASSQGGHEQFF
TRBV7-2	TRBD1	-	TRBJ2-3	TGTGCCAGCAGCTGGGACAGGGGGCTGGCAGATACGCAGTATTTT	CASSWDRGLADTQYF
TRBV7-9	-	-	TRBJ2-3	TGTGCCAGCAGCCCGCCGAGCACAGATACGCAGTATTTT	CASSPPSTDTQYF
TRBV4-2	-	-	TRBJ1-4	TGTGCCAGCAGCCAAGGGGGGTCGTGGGAAAAACTGTTTTTT	CASSQGGSWEKLFF
TRBV9	-	-	TRBJ1-1	TGTGCCAGCAGCGTAGAGGGGACAATATCTGAAGCTTTCTTT	CASSVEGTISEAFF